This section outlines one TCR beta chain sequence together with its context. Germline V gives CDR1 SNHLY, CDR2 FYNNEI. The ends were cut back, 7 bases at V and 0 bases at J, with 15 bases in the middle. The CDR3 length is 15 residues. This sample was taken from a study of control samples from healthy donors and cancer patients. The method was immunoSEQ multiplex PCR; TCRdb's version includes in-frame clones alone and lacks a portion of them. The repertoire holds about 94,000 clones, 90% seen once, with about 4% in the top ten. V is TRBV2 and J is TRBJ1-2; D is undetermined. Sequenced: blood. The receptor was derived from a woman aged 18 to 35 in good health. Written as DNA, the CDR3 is TGTGCCAGCAAGGAGGGAGGATTTCCTAACTATGGCTACACCTTC. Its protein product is CASKEGGFPNYGYTF.